The 17 T cell receptor beta chains below come from one sample, sequenced in a study of shared clonotypes between healthy human individuals. Libraries were prepared by immunoSEQ multiplex PCR; TCRdb keeps only in-frame clonotypes and omits some of them. The table records 550,000 to 850,000 clones, under 80% of them present only once. Sample: memory CD4+ T cells sorted from blood. Noted subset: CD45RA-negative fraction. These receptors originate from a woman aged 25 to 39 in good health.

The chain uses TRBV5-1 and TRBJ1-6; no reliable D call. CDR3 size: 12 residues. Trimming shortened V by 4 bases and J by 13 bases, and 12 bases separated the two germline ends. Germline V lookup: CDR1 SGHRS, CDR2 YFSETQ. In DNA, the CDR3 is TGCGCCAGCAGCCTGGGTCCACCGCCCCTCCACTTT. The encoded protein is CASSLGPPPLHF.

This clone was picked up one time. CDR3 bases: TGTGCCAGCAGTACGGATGTGAACACTGAAGCTTTCTTT. As protein: CASSTDVNTEAFF. V usage is TRBV28 and J usage is TRBJ1-1; D not certain. The V gene lost 5 bases and the J gene lost 0 bases, with 7 bases spanning the gap. Germline CDR1 reads MDHEN; CDR2 reads SYDVKM. The CDR3 is 13 amino acids.

This chain connects TRBV6-1 to TRBJ2-1, with D possibly matching TRBD1 (6 bases). The CDR3 extends over 12 amino acids. V lost 2 bases and J lost 9, with 8 bases in between. The V gene's germline CDR1 is MNHNS and CDR2 SASEGT. CDR3 region: CASSEQGLEQFF. The CDR3 nucleotides are TGTGCCAGCAGTGAACAGGGGCTTGAGCAGTTCTTC.

The rearrangement links TRBV6-5 to TRBJ2-1; TRBD1 matches at 11 bases. Trimming cost V 8 bases and J 7 bases; bases outside gene matches: 4. CDR3 length: 13 amino acids. CDR1 and CDR2 from the germline V gene are MNHEY and SVGAGI. The CDR3 DNA reads as TGTGCCAGCCGGGACAGGGGGGTTAATGAGCAGTTCTTC. It translates to CASRDRGVNEQFF.

The chain carries TRBV5-1 and TRBJ2-5; tentatively, D is TRBD2 (5 bases). Trimming pared 4 bases from V and 5 bases from J, leaving 24 bases between. The CDR3 has 17 amino acids. CDR1 SGHRS and CDR2 YFSETQ come from the germline V gene. The CDR3 protein is CASSLGVEAPERETQYF. The CDR3 nucleotides read TGCGCCAGCAGCCTCGGGGTAGAGGCCCCCGAGCGGGAGACCCAGTACTTC.

This chain links TRBV28 with TRBJ1-1, with 7 bases identical to TRBD1. This CDR3 is 14 amino acids long. The junction had 10 bases not matched to a gene; V was cut back by 7 bases and J by 5 bases. CDR1 is MDHEN and CDR2 is SYDVKM in the germline V gene. The CDR3 here is CASTRQGWRTEAFF. CDR3 sequence (DNA): TGTGCCAGCACTCGACAGGGTTGGAGGACTGAAGCTTTCTTT. The complete variable domain, with remaining parts taken from reference TRBV28 and TRBJ1-1, reads DVKVTQSSRYLVKRTGEKVFLECVQDMDHENMFWYRQDPGLGLRLIYFSYDVKMKEKGDIPEGYSVSREKKERFSLILESASTNQTSMYLCASTRQGWRTEAFFGQGTRLTVV.

V gene TRBV7-3 combines with J gene TRBJ2-1, with 10 nucleotides matching TRBD2. The CDR3 is made up of 16 amino acids. The germline V gene has CDR1 SGHTA and CDR2 FQGTGA. The trim removed 1 base at V and 7 bases at J, leaving 7 bases unmatched. The CDR3 DNA is TGTGCCAGCAGCTTAAATCAGCTAGCGGGAGATAATGAGCAGTTCTTC. Its translation: CASSLNQLAGDNEQFF. Using reference TRBV7-3 and TRBJ2-1 for the parts outside the CDR3, the full variable domain is GAGVSQTPSNKVTEKGKYVELRCDPISGHTALYWYRQSLGQGPEFLIYFQGTGAADDSGLPNDRFFAVRPEGSVSTLKIQRTERGDSAVYLCASSLNQLAGDNEQFFGPGTRLTVL.

V usage is TRBV19 and J usage is TRBJ1-4, with TRBD1 matching over 7 bases. The CDR3 is 15 amino acids. J gave up 8 bases and V 5 bases, and 11 bases lay outside the gene matches. Germline V CDR1 and CDR2: LNHDA, SQIVND (reference sequence). The DNA of the CDR3 is TGTGCCAGTAGTGACCAGACAGGGCTGTCGGAAAAACTGTTTTTT. It translates to CASSDQTGLSEKLFF.

This clone was seen just once. The CDR3 reads CASSPIANEKLFF. In nucleotides, the CDR3 is TGTGCCAGCAGCCCAATTGCTAATGAAAAACTGTTTTTT. The chain links TRBV7-9 to TRBJ1-4; D remains unclear. Germline V lookup: CDR1 SEHNR, CDR2 FQNEAQ (reference sequence). CDR3 length equals 13 residues. V lost 5 bases and J 3 bases, leaving 7 bases between the germline ends.

This clone was seen only once. The chain joins TRBV30 to TRBJ2-1; D is unresolved. The CDR3 is 14 residues long. Trimming removed 4 bases at V and 7 bases at J, with 17 bases between. From germline, CDR1 is GTSNPN and CDR2 SVGIG (reference sequence). CDR3 sequence: CAWIAGETKNEQFF. CDR3 sequence (DNA): TGTGCCTGGATAGCTGGAGAGACCAAAAATGAGCAGTTCTTC.

This clone was seen only a few times. V gene TRBV10-3 combines with J gene TRBJ2-7; 10 bases align to TRBD2. The germline V gene encodes CDR1 ENHRY and CDR2 SYGVKD. Losses at the gene ends were 10 bases for V and 1 base for J; bases not matched to a gene: 7. CDR3 length equals 14 residues. DNA for the CDR3: TGTGCCACCTCTAGCGGGAGACTTTCCTACGAGCAGTACTTC. Translation gives CATSSGRLSYEQYF.

A note on this clone: The same CDR3 arises from other DNA sequences in this sample as well. This rearrangement joins TRBV5-1 to TRBJ1-3; 7 nucleotides match TRBD1. This CDR3 region has 14 residues. Unmatched junction bases numbered 7, after V lost 6 bases and J lost 4 bases. Germline CDR1 and CDR2: SGHRS and YFSETQ. In DNA, the CDR3 is TGCGCCAGCACCCCCGGGACAGAGGGAAACACCATATATTTT. This encodes CASTPGTEGNTIYF.

V gene TRBV4-2 combines with J gene TRBJ1-5; TRBD1 aligns across 9 bases. The V gene's germline CDR1 is LGHNA and CDR2 YNFKEQ. J was trimmed by 7 bases and V by 4 bases; bases with no gene match: 17. CDR3 size: 18 residues. CDR3 coding DNA: TGTGCCAGCAGCCCTTACTGGGGACAGGGCGCTTCCCCCCAGCCCCAGCATTTT. This codes for CASSPYWGQGASPQPQHF.

The chain uses TRBV4-1 and TRBJ1-2, with a possible D match to TRBD1 (6 bases). Germline CDR1 reads MGHRA; CDR2 reads YSYEKL. The CDR3 contains 17 residues. V shed 0 bases and J shed 4 bases, with 18 bases lying between them. CDR3 in amino acids: CASSQEAEGVFSYGYTF. CDR3 nucleotide sequence: TGCGCCAGCAGCCAAGAGGCGGAGGGGGTCTTCAGCTATGGCTACACCTTC.

V usage is TRBV4-1 and J usage is TRBJ1-5; D is ambiguous. The ends were cut back, 4 bases at V and 5 bases at J, with 9 bases in the middle. The CDR3 extends over 13 amino acids. From germline, CDR1 is MGHRA and CDR2 YSYEKL. The CDR3 reads CASSLEPDQPQHF. The CDR3 nucleotides read TGCGCCAGCAGCCTCGAGCCCGATCAGCCCCAGCATTTT.

The chain uses TRBV16 and TRBJ1-5; the match to TRBD1 covers 10 bases. Losses at the gene ends were 3 bases for V and 3 bases for J; bases not matched to a gene: 14. Per the germline V gene, CDR1 is KGHSY and CDR2 is FQNENV. The CDR3 loop spans 19 amino acids. CDR3 loop: CASSHIRDRGGFYNQPQHF. CDR3 DNA: TGTGCCAGCAGCCATATCCGGGACAGGGGAGGATTTTACAATCAGCCCCAGCATTTT.

The chain links TRBV7-9 to TRBJ1-1; TRBD1 matches 7 bases. Trimming removed 5 bases from V and 1 base from J; junction bases left unmatched: 7. CDR1 and CDR2 from the germline V gene are SEHNR and FQNEAQ (reference sequence). This CDR3 region has 15 residues. Here the CDR3 reads CASSRLGQTNTEAFF. In DNA, the CDR3 is TGTGCCAGCAGCCGCCTGGGACAGACGAACACTGAAGCTTTCTTT.